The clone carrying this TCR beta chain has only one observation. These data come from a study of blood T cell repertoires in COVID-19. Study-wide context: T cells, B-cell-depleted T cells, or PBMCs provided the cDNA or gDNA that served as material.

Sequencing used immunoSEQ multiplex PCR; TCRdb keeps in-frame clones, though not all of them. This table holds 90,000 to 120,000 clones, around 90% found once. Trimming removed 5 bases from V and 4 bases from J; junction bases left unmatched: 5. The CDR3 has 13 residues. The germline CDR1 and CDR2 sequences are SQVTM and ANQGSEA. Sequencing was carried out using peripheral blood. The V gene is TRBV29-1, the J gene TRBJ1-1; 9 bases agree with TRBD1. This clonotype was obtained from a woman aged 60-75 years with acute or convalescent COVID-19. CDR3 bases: TGCAGCGTTTTACAGGGGGCGCGCACTGAAGCTTTCTTT. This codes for CSVLQGARTEAFF.